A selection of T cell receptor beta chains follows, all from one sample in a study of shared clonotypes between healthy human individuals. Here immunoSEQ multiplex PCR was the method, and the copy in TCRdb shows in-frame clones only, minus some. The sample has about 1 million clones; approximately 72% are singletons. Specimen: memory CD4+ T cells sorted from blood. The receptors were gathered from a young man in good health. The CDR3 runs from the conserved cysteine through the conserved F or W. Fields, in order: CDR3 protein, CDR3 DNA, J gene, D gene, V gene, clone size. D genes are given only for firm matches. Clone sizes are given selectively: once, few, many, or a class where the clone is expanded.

CDR3aa: CASSVDYEANTGELFF
CDR3nt: TGTGCCAGCAGCGTAGATTACGAGGCCAACACCGGGGAGCTGTTTTTT
j_gene: TRBJ2-2
d_gene: NA
v_gene: TRBV9
abundance: NA

CDR3aa: CASSFNRGGLETQYF
CDR3nt: TGTGCCAGCAGCTTCAATCGGGGGGGCTTAGAGACCCAGTACTTC
j_gene: TRBJ2-5
d_gene: TRBD2
v_gene: TRBV5-4
abundance: once

CDR3aa: CASSPGQSSYNEQFF
CDR3nt: TGTGCCAGCAGCCCGGGACAGAGCTCCTACAATGAGCAGTTCTTC
j_gene: TRBJ2-1
d_gene: TRBD1
v_gene: TRBV6-1
abundance: NA

CDR3aa: CASSLGDRALRNEQYF
CDR3nt: TGTGCCAGCAGCTTGGGTGACAGGGCCCTTAGGAACGAGCAGTACTTC
j_gene: TRBJ2-7
d_gene: TRBD1
v_gene: TRBV5-6
abundance: NA

CDR3aa: CASSPRPPSGSLSEQFF
CDR3nt: TGTGCCAGCTCACCACGTCCGCCTAGCGGGAGTCTGAGTGAGCAGTTCTTC
j_gene: TRBJ2-1
d_gene: TRBD2
v_gene: TRBV18
abundance: NA

CDR3aa: CASSADRSSYEQYF
CDR3nt: TGTGCCAGCAGCGCCGACAGGAGCTCCTACGAGCAGTACTTC
j_gene: TRBJ2-7
d_gene: NA
v_gene: TRBV7-8
abundance: once

CDR3aa: CASSDLRGAQNSPLHF
CDR3nt: TGTGCCAGCAGTGACCTGCGGGGCGCACAAAATTCACCCCTCCACTTT
j_gene: TRBJ1-6
d_gene: NA
v_gene: TRBV6-1
abundance: NA

CDR3aa: CAISEGDRSTDTQYF
CDR3nt: TGTGCCATCAGTGAGGGGGACAGGAGCACAGATACGCAGTATTTT
j_gene: TRBJ2-3
d_gene: TRBD1
v_gene: TRBV10-3
abundance: NA

CDR3aa: CASSKSQGTSEKLFF
CDR3nt: TGTGCCAGTAGTAAGAGTCAGGGAACGTCGGAAAAACTGTTTTTT
j_gene: TRBJ1-4
d_gene: NA
v_gene: TRBV19
abundance: NA

CDR3aa: CACASGGAVNTQYF
CDR3nt: TGTGCCTGCGCTAGCGGGGGGGCCGTAAATACGCAGTATTTT
j_gene: TRBJ2-3
d_gene: TRBD2
v_gene: TRBV13
abundance: NA